Shown below are 23 T cell receptor beta chains from a single sample sequenced in a study of blood T cell repertoires in COVID-19. Data came from immunoSEQ multiplex PCR; TCRdb stores just in-frame clones and leaves some out. The sample contains roughly 250,000 clones, 65% to 80% of which appear only once. Sequenced sample: peripheral blood. The receptors stem from a woman aged 40-49 years with active or convalescent COVID-19.

Details on this clone: This sample includes further DNA sequences coding for the same CDR3. The rearrangement links TRBV5-1 to TRBJ1-1; D is unclear. This CDR3 region has 13 residues. Germline V gene data show CDR1 as SGHRS and CDR2 as YFSETQ. Trimming pared 4 bases from V and 1 base from J, leaving 8 bases between. Written as DNA, the CDR3 is TGCGCCAGCAGCCTGGCGGGGAACACTGAAGCTTTCTTT. This codes for CASSLAGNTEAFF. Using reference TRBV5-1 and TRBJ1-1 for the parts outside the CDR3, the full variable domain is KAGVTQTPRYLIKTRGQQVTLSCSPISGHRSVSWYQQTPGQGLQFLFEYFSETQRNKGNFPGRFSGRQFSNSRSEMNVSTLELGDSALYLCASSLAGNTEAFFGQGTRLTVV.

This sequence joins TRBV6-5 and TRBJ2-7, with 7 bases lining up with TRBD1. CDR1 is MNHEY and CDR2 is SVGAGI in the germline V gene. This CDR3 has 16 residues. After removal of 0 bases from V and 2 bases from J, the junction contained 7 bases not matched to a gene. The CDR3, as DNA: TGTGCCAGCAGTTACTCAACAGGGGCCGGAACCTACGAGCAGTACTTC. The encoded protein is CASSYSTGAGTYEQYF.

This clone was recorded a few times. The chain recombines TRBV7-3 with TRBJ2-1, with 11 bases that match TRBD2. The CDR3 consists of 15 residues. V dropped 5 bases and J dropped 7; count of bases not matched to a gene: 7. Germline values: CDR1 SGHTA, CDR2 FQGTGA. The CDR3 nucleotides read TGTGCCAGCAGCCATACTAGCGGGGGAATTAATGAGCAGTTCTTC. This encodes CASSHTSGGINEQFF.

This rearrangement joins TRBV29-1 to TRBJ2-5; 12 bases match TRBD2. This CDR3 has 16 amino acids. V lost 1 base to trimming and J lost 9 bases; unmatched junction nucleotides: 12. Per germline, CDR1 SQVTM and CDR2 ANQGSEA. CDR3 DNA: TGCAGCGTTGAAGGGGGACTAGCGGGCCTCGGGGGGGCCCAGTACTTC. The encoded protein is CSVEGGLAGLGGAQYF.

In its sample, this clone was seen a few times. This sequence joins TRBV19 and TRBJ1-6; TRBD1 agrees at 7 bases. CDR3 length: 15 residues. Per the germline V gene, CDR1 is LNHDA and CDR2 is SQIVND (reference sequence). V lost 6 bases, J lost 7 bases, and 9 bases stayed unmatched. Here the CDR3 DNA reads TGTGCCAGTAGGCCTCAGACAGGGTGGAATTCACCCCTCCACTTT. Amino acids: CASRPQTGWNSPLHF. Supplemented by reference TRBV19 and TRBJ1-6, the full variable domain reads DGGITQSPKYLFRKEGQNVTLSCEQNLNHDAMYWYRQDPGQGLRLIYYSQIVNDFQKGDIAEGYSVSREKKESFPLTVTSAQKNPTAFYLCASRPQTGWNSPLHFGNGTRLTVT.

This clone was picked up one time. The rearrangement joins TRBV2 to TRBJ1-4; 8 bases agree with TRBD1. This CDR3 is built from 13 residues. Trimming took 6 bases from V and 7 from J; bases not matched to a gene: 4. Germline CDR1 and CDR2: SNHLY and FYNNEI. The CDR3 DNA is TGTGCCAGCAGAGTAGACAGGGGTGAAAAACTGTTTTTT. Its protein product is CASRVDRGEKLFF.

The rearrangement joins TRBV10-1 to TRBJ1-1; D may be TRBD1 (6 bases). CDR3 length equals 13 residues. V shed 8 bases and J shed 4 bases, with 14 bases lying between them. CDR1 and CDR2 from the germline V gene are WNHNN and SYGVQD (reference sequence). The CDR3 region is CASGQGGSTEAFF. As DNA, the CDR3 is TGCGCCAGCGGCCAAGGGGGATCCACTGAAGCTTTCTTT.

This clone appeared once. V gene TRBV4-1 combines with J gene TRBJ2-2; 8 bases map to TRBD1. The CDR3 consists of 15 residues. Germline V gene lookup returns CDR1 MGHRA and CDR2 YSYEKL. Trimming cost V 9 bases and J 1 base; bases outside gene matches: 7. The DNA of the CDR3 is TGCGCCAGTAGCGACAGGGGAGGGAACACCGGGGAGCTGTTTTTT. Encoded protein: CASSDRGGNTGELFF.

This clone was seen only a few times. The rearrangement links TRBV6-5 to TRBJ1-2, with 9 bases matching TRBD1. The CDR3 is 15 amino acids. CDR1 MNHEY and CDR2 SVGAGI come from the germline V gene. V gave up 2 bases and J gave up 4 bases; unmatched junction bases: 5. CDR3 amino acids: CASSYVDRGGYGYTF. In nucleotides, the CDR3 is TGTGCCAGCAGTTACGTGGACAGGGGCGGCTATGGCTACACCTTC.

The chain has TRBV7-8 and TRBJ2-3; TRBD2 might be the D (5 bases). Germline V CDR1 and CDR2: SGHVS, FQNEAQ. Trimming took 5 bases from V and 0 from J, leaving 12 bases between them. The CDR3 covers 15 residues. The CDR3 protein is CASSHWTGSTDTQYF. The CDR3 DNA reads as TGTGCCAGCAGCCATTGGACGGGAAGCACAGATACGCAGTATTTT.

This clone was recorded only once. CDR3 residues: CASFGSARSYEQYF. As DNA, the CDR3 is TGTGCCAGCTTCGGGTCAGCGAGATCCTACGAGCAGTACTTC. The rearrangement uses TRBV5-6 and TRBJ2-7; D ambiguous. With 7 bases removed from V and 1 base from J, the gap between germline ends came to 15 bases. The CDR3 has 14 residues. In germline, CDR1 is SGHDT, CDR2 YYEEEE.

This chain joins TRBV19 and TRBJ1-3; 8 nucleotides align to TRBD1. Germline V gene sequence: CDR1 LNHDA, CDR2 SQIVND (reference sequence). J gave up 2 bases and V 6 bases, and 9 bases lay outside the gene matches. The CDR3 runs 16 residues. The DNA of the CDR3 is TGTGCCAGTAGCACACCAGGGGGCATCACTGGAAACACCATATATTTT. Translating gives CASSTPGGITGNTIYF. The full variable domain, with the rest looked up from reference TRBV19 and TRBJ1-3, is DGGITQSPKYLFRKEGQNVTLSCEQNLNHDAMYWYRQDPGQGLRLIYYSQIVNDFQKGDIAEGYSVSREKKESFPLTVTSAQKNPTAFYLCASSTPGGITGNTIYFGEGSWLTVV.

The genes are TRBV2 and TRBJ2-1; 9 nucleotides align to TRBD1. Per the germline V gene, CDR1 is SNHLY and CDR2 is FYNNEI. The length of the CDR3 is 15 residues. The V segment lost 7 bases and the J segment 1 base; nucleotides outside the gene matches: 5. CDR3 in amino acids: CASTTDRGSYNEQFF. CDR3 bases: TGTGCCAGCACTACGGACAGGGGATCCTACAATGAGCAGTTCTTC.

Only a few counts were recorded for this clone. This chain uses TRBV9 with TRBJ2-1, with TRBD2 matching 7 bases. CDR1 is SGDLS, CDR2 YYNGEE, per germline. J lost 12 bases, V lost 0 bases, and 9 bases had no gene match. CDR3 size: 14 residues. The CDR3 region has the DNA TGTGCCAGCAGCGTAGCCCCCGGCGGGGGAGGGCAGTTCTTC. It specifies CASSVAPGGGGQFF.

The chain employs TRBV11-2 and TRBJ2-1; 8 bases line up with TRBD2. Losses at the gene ends were 5 bases for V and 0 bases for J; bases not matched to a gene: 6. Germline CDR1 is SGHAT and CDR2 is FQNNGV. CDR3 length: 16 residues. This CDR3 is CASSHSGKHSYNEQFF. CDR3 DNA sequence: TGTGCCAGCAGCCATAGCGGGAAACACTCCTACAATGAGCAGTTCTTC.

This chain uses TRBV20-1 with TRBJ2-1; the D gene is possibly TRBD1 (6 bases). With 3 bases removed from V and 3 bases from J, the gap between germline ends came to 18 bases. This CDR3 is built from 16 residues. CDR1 and CDR2 (germline): DFQATT, SNEGSKA (reference sequence). The CDR3, as DNA: TGCAGTGCTAGTACTGTTCCACAGGGCCTCTACAATGAGCAGTTCTTC. Translated, it gives CSASTVPQGLYNEQFF.

The rearrangement uses TRBV29-1 and TRBJ1-2, with D unresolved. CDR1 and CDR2 (germline): SQVTM, ANQGSEA. The CDR3 loop spans 12 amino acids. Trimming pared 3 bases from V and 3 bases from J, leaving 8 bases between. CDR3 coding DNA: TGCAGCGTTGACCGGGAGGACTATGGCTACACCTTC. Translating gives CSVDREDYGYTF.

V usage is TRBV28 and J usage is TRBJ1-2; perhaps TRBD1 as D (5 bases). V lost 3 bases and J lost 5, with 10 bases in between. Germline loops: CDR1 MDHEN, CDR2 SYDVKM. CDR3 length equals 13 residues. CDR3: CASSFGHKYGYTF. For the CDR3, the DNA is TGTGCCAGCAGTTTCGGACATAAGTATGGCTACACCTTC.

In its sample, this clone was seen a few times. The rearrangement links TRBV21-1 to TRBJ2-1; no DNA check was done on the table's D call, TRBD2. TRBV21-1 is designated a pseudogene. This CDR3 has 14 amino acids. Here the CDR3 reads CASIRRGSYNEQFF. The CDR3 nucleotides are TGTGCCAGCATCCGGAGGGGCTCCTACAATGAGCAGTTCTTC.

J is TRBJ2-1 and V is TRBV28, with D maybe TRBD2 (7 bases). CDR3 length equals 13 residues. The germline gives CDR1 MDHEN, CDR2 SYDVKM. V was pared by 10 bases and J by 7 bases, with 17 bases between. Written as DNA, the CDR3 is TGTGCCACAGTCCGGGGGGCCAGGAATGAGCAGTTCTTC. Translation: CATVRGARNEQFF. The whole variable domain, filled in from reference TRBV28 and TRBJ2-1, reads DVKVTQSSRYLVKRTGEKVFLECVQDMDHENMFWYRQDPGLGLRLIYFSYDVKMKEKGDIPEGYSVSREKKERFSLILESASTNQTSMYLCATVRGARNEQFFGPGTRLTVL.

This rearrangement joins TRBV6-2 or TRBV6-3 to TRBJ2-3; TRBD2 agrees at 9 bases. Germline CDR1 reads MNHEY; CDR2 reads SVGEGT. V lost 6 bases to trimming and J lost 2 bases; unmatched junction nucleotides: 3. The CDR3 totals 14 residues. This CDR3 is CASSGGGDTDTQYF. In nucleotides, the CDR3 is TGTGCCAGCAGCGGCGGGGGGGACACAGATACGCAGTATTTT.

The V gene is TRBV5-1, the J gene TRBJ1-5; D possibly corresponds to TRBD1 (5 bases). The germline CDR1 and CDR2 sequences are SGHRS and YFSETQ. Trimming cost V 4 bases and J 0 bases, with 23 bases left between them. The CDR3 spans 19 residues. The DNA for the CDR3 is TGCGCCAGCAGCAACCCCCGGGACGGGGGGAGATTTAGCAATCAGCCCCAGCATTTT. Protein product: CASSNPRDGGRFSNQPQHF.

The CDR3 sequence: CASSPDSSYEQYV. The CDR3 DNA follows: TGTGCCAGCAGCCCCGACAGCTCCTACGAGCAGTACGTC. V gene TRBV28 combines with J gene TRBJ2-7; D may be TRBD1 (5 bases). This CDR3 has 13 amino acids. CDR1 is MDHEN, CDR2 SYDVKM, per germline. The V end was cut by 6 bases, the J end by 0 bases, with 9 bases between.